A single sample gave rise to the 26 T cell receptor beta chains below, sequenced in a study of cytomegalovirus exposure and HLA in healthy donors. The PCR ran on 60 Vbeta and 13 Jbeta primers. Measured with immunoSEQ multiplex PCR; TCRdb has only the in-frame clones, and not every one. The data show fewer than 85,000 clones, and the top ten clones hold roughly 5%. Sequenced input: PBMCs. The receptor source for this set is a man aged 25 to 45 in good health and CMV-seronegative.

V gene TRBV18 combines with J gene TRBJ2-5; possibly TRBD1 for D (6 bases). The CDR3 totals 16 residues. V lost 2 bases and J lost 5, with 18 bases in between. CDR1 and CDR2 from the germline V gene are KGHSH and LQKENI. CDR3 DNA sequence: TGTGCCAGCTCACCAGCCCCGGCCAGGGGCATGGAGACCCAGTACTTC. Its translation is CASSPAPARGMETQYF.

V usage is TRBV2 and J usage is TRBJ2-4; D uncertain. The CDR3 is 17 amino acids. CDR1 and CDR2 from the germline V gene are SNHLY and FYNNEI. Between the trimmed V and J ends, which lost 6 bases and 2 bases, there was a span of 20 bases. CDR3 region: CASRSRLLTNTKNIQYF. DNA for the CDR3: TGTGCCAGCAGGAGCAGGCTATTAACGAATACCAAAAACATTCAGTACTTC.

The genes are TRBV5-1 and TRBJ1-1; D is perhaps TRBD1 (6 bases). The length of the CDR3 is 13 residues. Trimming shortened V by 4 bases and J by 4 bases, and 11 bases separated the two germline ends. Germline CDR1 and CDR2: SGHRS and YFSETQ. This chain's CDR3 is CASSAQGTTEAFF. CDR3 DNA sequence: TGCGCCAGCAGCGCCCAGGGGACCACTGAAGCTTTCTTT.

The chain has TRBV5-1 and TRBJ2-7; D might be TRBD1 (5 bases). Germline V CDR1 and CDR2: SGHRS, YFSETQ. This CDR3 comprises 14 residues. Trimming shortened V by 0 bases and J by 3 bases, and 10 bases separated the two germline ends. CDR3 nucleotide sequence: TGCGCCAGCAGCTTGGACGGCAGGGTCTACGAGCAGTACTTC. Translating it yields CASSLDGRVYEQYF.

The chain uses TRBV10-3 and TRBJ1-2; the D gene is possibly TRBD1 (5 bases). The V end lost 7 bases, the J end lost 0 bases, and 12 bases lay between the germline ends. The length of the CDR3 is 14 residues. Germline V CDR1 and CDR2: ENHRY, SYGVKD. CDR3 amino acids: CAITGGETNYGYTF. The CDR3 DNA is TGTGCCATCACTGGAGGGGAGACTAACTATGGCTACACCTTC.

The genes are TRBV2 and TRBJ1-4, with 10 bases aligning to TRBD1. J gave up 6 bases and V 8 bases, and 12 bases lay outside the gene matches. There are 16 residues in the CDR3. Germline V gene lookup returns CDR1 SNHLY and CDR2 FYNNEI. CDR3 nucleotide sequence: TGTGCCAGCTTCCCGGGACAGGGGATAAAGTATGAAAAACTGTTTTTT. This sequence encodes CASFPGQGIKYEKLFF.

The CDR3 bases are TGTGCCAGCAGTTACCCCGGGTCAGGGCTAGATTCACCCCTCCACTTT. This encodes CASSYPGSGLDSPLHF. The rearrangement joins TRBV6-9 to TRBJ1-6; tentatively, D is TRBD1 (5 bases). Per germline, CDR1 MNHGY and CDR2 SVAAGI. The CDR3 is 16 amino acids. V shed 3 bases and J shed 8 bases, with 17 bases lying between them.

The chain links TRBV29-1 to TRBJ2-3; possible D gene TRBD1, 5 bases. The V end lost 3 bases, the J end lost 6 bases, and 16 bases lay between the germline ends. Germline V gene lookup returns CDR1 SQVTM and CDR2 ANQGSEA. This CDR3 comprises 14 residues. CDR3 sequence reads: CSVDGGQGGDTQYF. Written as DNA, the CDR3 is TGCAGCGTTGACGGTGGGCAGGGTGGCGATACGCAGTATTTT.

This chain uses TRBV7-9 with TRBJ1-4; TRBD1 aligns across 8 bases. CDR3 length: 14 residues. Germline V gene lookup returns CDR1 SEHNR and CDR2 FQNEAQ (reference sequence). Unmatched junction bases numbered 4, after V lost 2 bases and J lost 8 bases. The CDR3 spells CASSLTGGGEKLFF. CDR3 coding DNA: TGTGCCAGCAGCTTAACAGGGGGTGGGGAAAAACTGTTTTTT.

This chain connects TRBV4-1 to TRBJ1-1, with D perhaps matching TRBD1 (5 bases). The germline V gene encodes CDR1 MGHRA and CDR2 YSYEKL. This CDR3 spans 15 amino acids. The V end was cut by 1 base, the J end by 7 bases, with 16 bases between. CDR3 residues: CASSQAGTGFNEAFF. CDR3 sequence (DNA): TGCGCCAGCAGCCAAGCTGGCACAGGCTTTAATGAAGCTTTCTTT.

The chain uses TRBV18 and TRBJ1-2; TRBD1 matches at 9 bases. CDR1 is KGHSH and CDR2 is LQKENI in the germline V gene. This CDR3 is 16 amino acids long. Losses at the gene ends were 8 bases for V and 4 bases for J; bases not matched to a gene: 14. The CDR3 loop reads CASQRTGATRGYGYTF. In nucleotides, the CDR3 is TGTGCCAGCCAAAGGACAGGGGCCACCAGGGGCTATGGCTACACCTTC.

The chain combines TRBV4-1 with TRBJ1-4, with D unclear. Germline CDR1 and CDR2: MGHRA and YSYEKL. Between the trimmed V and J ends, which lost 1 base and 6 bases, there was a span of 12 bases. CDR3 length: 15 amino acids. The CDR3: CASSQGPGIYEKLFF. The CDR3, as DNA: TGCGCCAGCAGCCAAGGTCCGGGAATTTATGAAAAACTGTTTTTT.

The chain has TRBV7-9 and TRBJ2-7; possibly TRBD2 for D (5 bases). CDR3 length: 14 amino acids. Germline V gene data show CDR1 as SEHNR and CDR2 as FQNEAQ (reference sequence). V dropped 4 bases and J dropped 2 bases, with 12 bases sitting between them. CDR3 region: CASSSGVLTYEQYF. The CDR3 coding sequence is TGTGCCAGCAGCTCCGGGGTACTAACCTACGAGCAGTACTTC.

The rearrangement uses TRBV15 and TRBJ2-7; TRBD2 might be the D (6 bases). V was clipped by 6 bases and J by 0 bases, with 6 bases between them. CDR3 length: 12 amino acids. The germline gives CDR1 LNHNV, CDR2 YYDKDF (reference sequence). The CDR3 sequence: CATSSGSYEQYF. CDR3 DNA: TGTGCCACCAGTAGCGGCTCCTACGAGCAGTACTTC.

The gene calls are TRBV13 and TRBJ2-7; D gene unclear. Germline V CDR1 and CDR2: PRHDT, FYEKMQ (reference sequence). The CDR3 contains 11 residues. V gave up 5 bases and J gave up 0 bases, with 2 bases separating them. This CDR3 reads CASSLSYEQYF. As DNA, the CDR3 is TGTGCCAGCAGCCTCTCCTACGAGCAGTACTTC.

The J gene is TRBJ1-2, the V gene TRBV5-6; TRBD1 might be the D (5 bases). Trimming pared 4 bases from V and 4 bases from J, leaving 17 bases between. The CDR3 spans 15 residues. Germline V gives CDR1 SGHDT, CDR2 YYEEEE. The CDR3 sequence: CASSRGVLLLYGYTF. CDR3 DNA: TGTGCCAGCAGCCGGGGGGTCCTCCTCCTCTATGGCTACACCTTC.

This rearrangement joins TRBV29-1 to TRBJ2-1; 9 nucleotides line up with TRBD1. Trimming cost V 5 bases and J 7 bases; bases outside gene matches: 6. This CDR3 contains 13 residues. Germline lookup yields CDR1 SQVTM and CDR2 ANQGSEA. This chain's CDR3 is CSVRRDRENEQFF. DNA of the CDR3: TGCAGCGTTCGCCGGGACAGGGAAAATGAGCAGTTCTTC.

The genes are TRBV14 and TRBJ2-3, with 9 bases matching TRBD1. This CDR3 contains 14 residues. Germline V gene sequence: CDR1 SGHDN, CDR2 FVKESK. J was trimmed by 4 bases and V by 5 bases; bases with no gene match: 4. The CDR3 loop reads CASSGDREPDTQYF. The CDR3 nucleotides are TGTGCCAGCAGCGGGGACAGGGAGCCAGATACGCAGTATTTT.

This rearrangement joins TRBV7-8 to TRBJ2-2; D may be TRBD2 (6 bases). V lost 4 bases and J 8 bases, leaving 11 bases between the germline ends. The CDR3 sequence is 13 residues long. The germline CDR1 and CDR2 sequences are SGHVS and FQNEAQ. Here the CDR3 reads CASSSRELGELFF. CDR3 nucleotides: TGTGCCAGCAGCTCTCGGGAGCTAGGGGAGCTGTTTTTT.

The V gene is TRBV11-2, the J gene TRBJ1-2; 9 nucleotides line up with TRBD1. CDR1 SGHAT and CDR2 FQNNGV come from the germline V gene. This CDR3 spans 15 amino acids. J lost 9 bases, V lost 5 bases, and 13 bases had no gene match. Written as DNA, the CDR3 is TGTGCCAGCAGCCCACTACAGAGGACAGGGGATAGCTACACCTTC. It codes for CASSPLQRTGDSYTF.

V usage is TRBV4-3 and J usage is TRBJ2-5, with D unresolved. V was pared by 0 bases and J by 5 bases, with 13 bases between. There are 15 residues in the CDR3. From germline, CDR1 is LGHNA and CDR2 YSLEER. The CDR3 DNA follows: TGCGCCAGCAGCCAAGATGCTACTGCCCGGGAGACCCAGTACTTC. Translating gives CASSQDATARETQYF.

The chain carries TRBV7-2 and TRBJ2-3; possible D gene TRBD1, 6 bases. Germline CDR1 and CDR2: SGHTA and FQGNSA. V shed 7 bases and J shed 5 bases, with 19 bases lying between them. This CDR3 contains 15 residues. The CDR3 region is CASTRGQIGRDTQYF. The CDR3 bases are TGTGCCAGCACCCGGGGACAAATTGGCAGAGATACGCAGTATTTT.

The V gene is TRBV4-2, the J gene TRBJ2-7; D is perhaps TRBD2 (6 bases). The V gene's germline CDR1 is LGHNA and CDR2 YNFKEQ. CDR3 length: 15 amino acids. The V end lost 5 bases, the J end lost 4 bases, and 18 bases lay between the germline ends. This CDR3 is CASSTRDSGPYEQYF. CDR3 bases: TGTGCCAGCAGCACCCGGGACTCTGGTCCGTACGAGCAGTACTTC.

The rearrangement uses TRBV30 and TRBJ1-3; 7 bases agree with TRBD1. The CDR3 is made up of 16 amino acids. V dropped 3 bases and J dropped 0; count of bases not matched to a gene: 8. In germline, CDR1 is GTSNPN, CDR2 SVGIG (reference sequence). The CDR3 DNA reads as TGTGCCTGGAGAGATGGACAGGCCTACTCTGGAAACACCATATATTTT. Encoded protein: CAWRDGQAYSGNTIYF.

V gene TRBV6-6 combines with J gene TRBJ1-1, with 7 bases aligning to TRBD1. The CDR3 runs 14 residues. Germline loops: CDR1 MNHNY, CDR2 SVGAGI (reference sequence). The J segment lost 4 bases and the V segment lost 2 bases, leaving 4 bases of the junction unmatched. The chain's CDR3 is CASSYDRVVTEAFF. DNA for the CDR3: TGTGCCAGCAGTTACGACAGGGTCGTCACTGAAGCTTTCTTT.

CDR3 nucleotide sequence: TGTGCCAGCAGCCAAGTAGTGGGAGGGGGAGAGACCCAGTACTTC. It codes for CASSQVVGGGETQYF. The chain has TRBV4-2 and TRBJ2-5; tentatively, D is TRBD2 (7 bases). The CDR3 sequence is 15 residues long. Germline CDR1 and CDR2: LGHNA and YNFKEQ. The V end was cut by 1 base, the J end by 4 bases, with 13 bases between.